This T cell receptor (beta chain) was profiled in a study of cytomegalovirus exposure and HLA in healthy donors. Findings of the study overall: A few chains tied to CMV proved CMV antigen-specific in vitro. Previously analyzed data showed that most TCR beta V segments were productive at a frequency of about 87% or about 30%.

Germline V gives CDR1 ENHRY, CDR2 SYGVKD. The CDR3 covers 17 residues. The V and J ends lost 8 bases and 4 bases respectively, with 24 bases between them. With respect to this clone: Its antigen remains unknown.

PCR involved 60 Vbeta and 13 Jbeta primers. Here immunoSEQ multiplex PCR was the method, and the copy in TCRdb shows in-frame clones only, minus some. The sample contains 140,000 to 150,000 clones, roughly 80% of which appear only once. This TCR was recovered from a middle-aged woman in good health and CMV-seropositive. The sample consisted of PBMCs. This chain links TRBV10-3 with TRBJ2-1, with a weak D call TRBD2 (6 bases). CDR3 region: CAIWEDSGRRGYNEQFF. For the CDR3, the DNA is TGTGCCATCTGGGAGGATTCGGGGCGGCGAGGGTACAATGAGCAGTTCTTC.